This is a list of T cell receptor beta chains from one sample in a study of CD8 T cells in ankylosing spondylitis. TCRdb ran MiXCR on the 5' RACE reads and lists one entry per CDR3 protein. The sample includes 700,000 or so distinct CDR3 sequences, 15% to 20% of them seen just once. The specimen sequenced was blood, either unsorted or a sorted T cell fraction (not recorded which). Every receptor here comes from a male donor with ankylosing spondylitis. CDR3s include the opening cysteine and the closing phenylalanine or tryptophan. The D gene is left open where the match is weak. Size is omitted from some rows. Given values are once, few, many or a class for expanded clones.

D: -; V: TRBV12-3/TRBV12-4; size: -; J: TRBJ2-1; DNA: TGTGCCAGCACGACCGCGGGTTACAATGAGCAGTTCTTC; CDR3: CASTTAGYNEQFF
D: -; V: TRBV2; size: many; J: TRBJ2-2; DNA: TGTGCCAGCAGTGAAGAGACCGCGAACACCGGGGAGCTGTTTTTT; CDR3: CASSEETANTGELFF
D: -; V: TRBV5-6; size: few; J: TRBJ1-1; DNA: TGTGCCAGCAGCTTGGGATACAGAGCTTTCTTT; CDR3: CASSLGYRAFF
D: TRBD1; V: TRBV28; size: few; J: TRBJ1-5; DNA: TGTGCCAGTTGGCATCGGGACAGCCGCAATCAGCCCCAGCATTTT; CDR3: CASWHRDSRNQPQHF
D: TRBD2; V: TRBV9; size: -; J: TRBJ2-1; DNA: TGTGCCACCAGCACATCGGGACTAGCGGGAGCCCATGAGCAGTTCTTC; CDR3: CATSTSGLAGAHEQFF
D: TRBD1; V: TRBV9; size: -; J: TRBJ2-1; DNA: TGTGCCAGCAGCGCCAGACAGGGCTCCTACAATGAGCAGTTCTTC; CDR3: CASSARQGSYNEQFF
D: TRBD1; V: TRBV7-2; size: -; J: TRBJ1-3; DNA: TGTGCCAGCAGCTTCCCGGACAGGGCGAACACCATATATTTT; CDR3: CASSFPDRANTIYF
D: TRBD2; V: TRBV29-1; size: -; J: TRBJ2-3; DNA: TGCAGCGCTGTTGCACTTAGCGGGAGGATGACAGATACGCAGTATTTT; CDR3: CSAVALSGRMTDTQYF
D: TRBD2; V: TRBV3-1; size: -; J: TRBJ2-1; DNA: TGTGCCAGCAGCCCCACTTGGCTAGCGGGGGGCGGGAACAATGAGCAGTTCTTC; CDR3: CASSPTWLAGGGNNEQFF
D: TRBD1; V: TRBV4-1; size: few; J: TRBJ1-4; DNA: TGCGCCAGCAGCCAAGAAGTGGGGACAGCAACTAATGAAAAACTGTTTTTT; CDR3: CASSQEVGTATNEKLFF
D: -; V: TRBV28; size: many; J: TRBJ1-6; DNA: TGTGCCAGCACTGTGGCGGGACATAATTCACCCCTCCACTTT; CDR3: CASTVAGHNSPLHF
D: -; V: TRBV5-1; size: few; J: TRBJ2-1; DNA: TGCGCCAGCAGCGTCATGTTACTAGCTAACAATGAGCAGTTCTTC; CDR3: CASSVMLLANNEQFF
D: -; V: TRBV11-2; size: once; J: TRBJ2-1; DNA: TGTGCCAGCAGCTCAGCCTCTCTCTACAATGAGCAGTTCTTC; CDR3: CASSSASLYNEQFF
D: -; V: TRBV5-1; size: -; J: TRBJ2-7; DNA: TGCGCCAGCAGCTTCGAAACAGGACGGGAATCGAAGCAGTACTTC; CDR3: CASSFETGRESKQYF
D: -; V: TRBV20-1; size: few; J: TRBJ2-7; DNA: TGCAGTGCTAGACATCGGCTAGCCTACGAGCAGTACTTC; CDR3: CSARHRLAYEQYF
D: -; V: TRBV12-3/TRBV12-4; size: -; J: TRBJ2-7; DNA: TGTGCCAGCAGTTTGGGACGGATTTCCTACGAGCAGTACTTC; CDR3: CASSLGRISYEQYF
D: -; V: TRBV3-1; size: -; J: TRBJ1-1; DNA: TGTGCCAGCAGCCAGGTTGAGCAGCTTGAAGCTTTCTTT; CDR3: CASSQVEQLEAFF
D: -; V: TRBV20-1; size: -; J: TRBJ1-2; DNA: TGCAGTGCTAGAGAAGACTATGGCTACACCTTC; CDR3: CSAREDYGYTF
D: -; V: TRBV12-3/TRBV12-4; size: many; J: TRBJ1-1; DNA: TGTGCCAGCATCCCCCGGAGTGGGTACACTGAAGCTTTCTTT; CDR3: CASIPRSGYTEAFF
D: TRBD2; V: TRBV2; size: -; J: TRBJ2-5; DNA: TGTGCCAGCAGCGGGACTAGCGGGCACCAAGAGACCCAGTACTTC; CDR3: CASSGTSGHQETQYF
D: -; V: TRBV20-1; size: many; J: TRBJ2-7; DNA: TGCAGCGGTCAAAGAAAGGAAATAGGATCCTACGAGCAGTACTTC; CDR3: CSGQRKEIGSYEQYF
D: TRBD2; V: TRBV3-1; size: -; J: TRBJ2-3; DNA: TGTGCCAGCAGCCGAAATGCCGGGACTAGCGTCGCAGATACGCAGTATTTT; CDR3: CASSRNAGTSVADTQYF
D: TRBD2; V: TRBV9; size: few; J: TRBJ2-1; DNA: TGTGCCAGCAGCGCGAGCGGGAGTGGCTACTACAATGAGCAGTTCTTC; CDR3: CASSASGSGYYNEQFF
D: TRBD1; V: TRBV4-1; size: few; J: TRBJ2-1; DNA: TGCGCCAGCAGCCAAATACAGGGGGCGGTTAATGAGCAGTTCTTC; CDR3: CASSQIQGAVNEQFF
D: -; V: TRBV29-1; size: many; J: TRBJ2-7; DNA: TGCAGCGTTGAAGATCAGCAGGGATACGAGCAGTACTTC; CDR3: CSVEDQQGYEQYF
D: -; V: TRBV29-1; size: few; J: TRBJ1-2; DNA: TGCAGCGTTGAGGGCAGGCTAGGTTTCTCCTATGGCTACACCTTC; CDR3: CSVEGRLGFSYGYTF
D: -; V: TRBV7-6; size: -; J: TRBJ2-7; DNA: TGTGCCAGCAGCCAGGGGGGGGCAGGGGCCTCCTACGAGCAGTACTTC; CDR3: CASSQGGAGASYEQYF
D: -; V: TRBV5-1; size: -; J: TRBJ1-1; DNA: TGCGCCAGCAGCCCGGATTTTAGTATCACTGAAGCTTTCTTT; CDR3: CASSPDFSITEAFF
D: -; V: TRBV30; size: -; J: TRBJ2-1; DNA: TGTGCCTGGAGTGTATCCCACGCCGGCAATGAGCAGTTCTTC; CDR3: CAWSVSHAGNEQFF
D: -; V: TRBV15; size: -; J: TRBJ2-5; DNA: TGTGCCACCAGCAGGCCGGGACACAATGGGGAGACCCAGTACTTC; CDR3: CATSRPGHNGETQYF
D: TRBD2; V: TRBV6-2/TRBV6-3; size: few; J: TRBJ2-7; DNA: TGTGCCAGCATGGGGGGGAGCTCCTACGAGCAGTACTTC; CDR3: CASMGGSSYEQYF
D: TRBD2; V: TRBV28; size: -; J: TRBJ2-1; DNA: TGTGCCAGCGCTTCTAGCGGGAGTAGGAATGAGCAGTTCTTC; CDR3: CASASSGSRNEQFF
D: TRBD2; V: TRBV20-1; size: few; J: TRBJ2-7; DNA: TGCAGTGGTGAAGGGGTAGCGGGTTCCTCCTACGAGCAGTACTTC; CDR3: CSGEGVAGSSYEQYF
D: TRBD2; V: TRBV20-1; size: -; J: TRBJ2-7; DNA: TGCAGTGCTGGGGCGGGAGACGAGCAGTACTTC; CDR3: CSAGAGDEQYF
D: -; V: TRBV6-2/TRBV6-3; size: -; J: TRBJ2-1; DNA: TGTGCCAGCAGTTACTTTACAGGGAGGGGGCAGTTCTTC; CDR3: CASSYFTGRGQFF
D: TRBD2; V: TRBV20-1; size: -; J: TRBJ2-5; DNA: TGCAGTGCTAGAGGCGGCAGCGGGAGGGAGGAGACCCAGTACTTC; CDR3: CSARGGSGREETQYF
D: -; V: TRBV20-1; size: few; J: TRBJ2-5; DNA: TGCAGTGCTCCAGGGTCCTCGTACCAAGAGACCCAGTACTTC; CDR3: CSAPGSSYQETQYF
D: TRBD2; V: TRBV29-1; size: -; J: TRBJ2-3; DNA: TGCAGCGCAGAAGCGGGGTCAGATACGCAGTATTTT; CDR3: CSAEAGSDTQYF
D: -; V: TRBV5-1; size: few; J: TRBJ2-5; DNA: TGCGCCAGCAGCCCCTCGGGGGCGACCCAGTACTTC; CDR3: CASSPSGATQYF
D: TRBD2; V: TRBV28; size: -; J: TRBJ2-3; DNA: TGTGCCAGCAAGGAAGGGGCTAGCGGGCTCACAGATACGCAGTATTTT; CDR3: CASKEGASGLTDTQYF
D: -; V: TRBV5-1; size: -; J: TRBJ2-3; DNA: TGCGCCAGCAGCATAAACGGACCCGGATCCCCCACAGATACGCAGTATTTT; CDR3: CASSINGPGSPTDTQYF
D: -; V: TRBV9; size: -; J: TRBJ2-5; DNA: TGTGCCAGCAGCGTAGGCACTATCCAAGAGACCCAGTACTTC; CDR3: CASSVGTIQETQYF
D: TRBD1; V: TRBV12-3/TRBV12-4; size: few; J: TRBJ2-1; DNA: TGTGCCAGCAGTATCAGGGGGAATCAAGGCAATGAGCAGTTCTTC; CDR3: CASSIRGNQGNEQFF
D: -; V: TRBV7-2; size: few; J: TRBJ1-1; DNA: TGTGCCAGCAGCTTAGCGGTAGGGACAAAAGGGGCTTTCTTT; CDR3: CASSLAVGTKGAFF
D: -; V: TRBV20-1; size: -; J: TRBJ2-7; DNA: TGCAGTGCCGCCGGGACGGATCACTCCCACGAGCAGTACTTC; CDR3: CSAAGTDHSHEQYF